This T cell receptor beta chain was sequenced for a study of breast tumors, draining lymph nodes, adjacent tissues. Per the germline V gene, CDR1 is DFQATT and CDR2 is SNEGSKA (reference sequence). There are 14 residues in the CDR3. The trim removed 3 bases at V and 4 bases at J, leaving 4 bases unmatched. TCRdb passed the multiplex PCR reads through MiXCR, listing each CDR3 protein once. The sample consists of over 35,000 distinct CDR3 sequences, about 36% of them appearing once. V usage is TRBV20-1 and J usage is TRBJ2-2; 8 bases are a match to TRBD1. The TCR was taken from a female donor with breast cancer. Some clones in this sample may be carry-over from other donors' samples. Sequences were obtained from breast tumor tissue. The CDR3, as DNA: TGCAGTGCTAGGGACAGGGAGTCCACCGGGGAGCTGTTTTTT. Its protein product is CSARDRESTGELFF.